This T cell receptor (beta chain) was found in a study of control samples from healthy donors and cancer patients. This clone was seen just once. Repertoires were generated with immunoSEQ multiplex PCR, while TCRdb's copy carries only in-frame clones and drops some. Here the sample spans about 120,000 clones, about 93% being singletons. Trimming shortened V by 6 bases and J by 6 bases, and 12 bases separated the two germline ends. The CDR3 has 13 residues. The TCR originated in a man aged 25 to 40 in good health. The sample comprised blood. The chain combines TRBV12-3 or TRBV12-4 with TRBJ2-4; D gene unclear. The CDR3 loop reads CASSRGRGNIQYF. CDR3 sequence (DNA): TGTGCCAGCAGCCGCGGACGTGGAAACATTCAGTACTTC.